The rows below give T cell receptor beta chains drawn from one sample of a study of T-cell reconstitution after alpha-beta-depleted transplantation in children. TCRdb re-called the PCR reads with MiXCR, one entry per CDR3 protein. Among 45,000 to 55,000 distinct CDR3 sequences, 5.5% to 7.5% were seen once, and the ten largest hold about 33%. The starting material was PBMCs, mostly from graft donor cells, obtained 60 days after TCRalphabeta/CD19-depleted stem cell transplant. These receptors were taken from a female patient aged 2-9 years who had a stem cell transplant for aplastic anemia, so the T cells may come from the graft donor. Each CDR3 is given with its conserved first and last residue. Each record gives: D gene, V gene, J gene, clone size, CDR3 protein, CDR3 DNA. A D gene is named only where the DNA matches it firmly. Some rows have no size entry. The others give once, few or many, or a class for an expanded clone.

d_gene: .; v_gene: TRBV5-1; j_gene: TRBJ1-6; abundance: .; CDR3aa: CASSPGAGNENSPLHF; CDR3nt: TGCGCCAGCAGCCCGGGGGCGGGCAACGAGAATTCACCCCTCCACTTT
d_gene: .; v_gene: TRBV5-1; j_gene: TRBJ2-7; abundance: many; CDR3aa: CASSLDRRYEQYF; CDR3nt: TGCGCCAGCAGCTTGGACAGGAGGTACGAGCAGTACTTC
d_gene: TRBD1; v_gene: TRBV29-1; j_gene: TRBJ2-2; abundance: many; CDR3aa: CSVPGQGAGELFF; CDR3nt: TGCAGCGTTCCGGGACAGGGGGCCGGGGAGCTGTTTTTT
d_gene: TRBD1; v_gene: TRBV2; j_gene: TRBJ2-3; abundance: many; CDR3aa: CARTGGTDTQYF; CDR3nt: TGTGCCAGAACAGGGGGCACAGATACGCAGTATTTT
d_gene: .; v_gene: TRBV12-3/TRBV12-4; j_gene: TRBJ2-5; abundance: many; CDR3aa: CASSHRVETQYF; CDR3nt: TGTGCCAGCAGTCACAGGGTGGAGACCCAGTACTTC
d_gene: TRBD2; v_gene: TRBV3-1; j_gene: TRBJ2-7; abundance: many; CDR3aa: CASSQVAGPAYEQYF; CDR3nt: TGTGCCAGCAGCCAGGTAGCGGGGCCAGCCTACGAGCAGTACTTC
d_gene: .; v_gene: TRBV20-1; j_gene: TRBJ2-3; abundance: many; CDR3aa: CSASGETDTQYF; CDR3nt: TGCAGTGCTAGTGGAGAAACAGATACGCAGTATTTT
d_gene: .; v_gene: TRBV30; j_gene: TRBJ2-2; abundance: many; CDR3aa: CAWDGGELFF; CDR3nt: TGTGCCTGGGACGGCGGGGAGCTGTTTTTT
d_gene: .; v_gene: TRBV7-2; j_gene: TRBJ2-3; abundance: .; CDR3aa: CASSLRGASTDTQYF; CDR3nt: TGTGCCAGCAGCTTAAGGGGGGCTAGCACAGATACGCAGTATTTT
d_gene: .; v_gene: TRBV27; j_gene: TRBJ1-4; abundance: few; CDR3aa: CARIVVQGPSSTNEKLFF; CDR3nt: TGTGCCAGAATTGTTGTGCAGGGGCCTTCATCAACTAATGAAAAACTGTTTTTT
d_gene: TRBD2; v_gene: TRBV10-3; j_gene: TRBJ2-1; abundance: many; CDR3aa: CAISAGTSGPKKTYNEQFF; CDR3nt: TGTGCCATCAGTGCAGGGACTAGCGGGCCGAAAAAGACCTACAATGAGCAGTTCTTC
d_gene: .; v_gene: TRBV5-1; j_gene: TRBJ1-1; abundance: many; CDR3aa: CASSREWNTEAFF; CDR3nt: TGCGCCAGCAGCCGCGAATGGAACACTGAAGCTTTCTTT
d_gene: .; v_gene: TRBV29-1; j_gene: TRBJ2-5; abundance: many; CDR3aa: CSVESPGRETQYF; CDR3nt: TGCAGCGTTGAATCACCAGGGAGAGAGACCCAGTACTTC
d_gene: TRBD2; v_gene: TRBV6-5; j_gene: TRBJ2-1; abundance: few; CDR3aa: CASSYSMTGTSGEQFF; CDR3nt: TGTGCCAGCAGTTACTCTATGACCGGGACTAGTGGTGAGCAGTTCTTC
d_gene: TRBD2; v_gene: TRBV20-1; j_gene: TRBJ2-1; abundance: few; CDR3aa: CSAPGLAANEQFF; CDR3nt: TGCAGTGCCCCGGGACTAGCGGCCAATGAGCAGTTCTTC
d_gene: .; v_gene: TRBV3-1; j_gene: TRBJ1-5; abundance: many; CDR3aa: CASSQDQALRPQHF; CDR3nt: TGTGCCAGCAGCCAAGATCAGGCCTTAAGGCCCCAGCATTTT
d_gene: TRBD1; v_gene: TRBV20-1; j_gene: TRBJ1-1; abundance: many; CDR3aa: CSASRQGYTEAFF; CDR3nt: TGCAGTGCTTCCAGACAGGGGTACACTGAAGCTTTCTTT
d_gene: .; v_gene: TRBV28; j_gene: TRBJ2-7; abundance: many; CDR3aa: CASSSVTTYEQYF; CDR3nt: TGTGCCAGCAGTTCGGTTACCACCTACGAGCAGTACTTC
d_gene: .; v_gene: TRBV20-1; j_gene: TRBJ2-3; abundance: few; CDR3aa: CSARNVSTQYF; CDR3nt: TGCAGTGCTAGAAATGTCAGTACGCAGTATTTT
d_gene: .; v_gene: TRBV7-9; j_gene: TRBJ2-5; abundance: many; CDR3aa: CASSLARSQETQYF; CDR3nt: TGTGCCAGCAGCTTAGCCCGGAGCCAAGAGACCCAGTACTTC
d_gene: .; v_gene: TRBV7-9; j_gene: TRBJ2-1; abundance: many; CDR3aa: CASSGGARANEQFF; CDR3nt: TGTGCCAGCAGCGGAGGGGCTCGGGCCAATGAGCAGTTCTTC
d_gene: .; v_gene: TRBV15; j_gene: TRBJ2-1; abundance: many; CDR3aa: CATSRLYVGGNEQFF; CDR3nt: TGTGCCACCAGCAGATTGTACGTCGGGGGCAATGAGCAGTTCTTC
d_gene: .; v_gene: TRBV4-3; j_gene: TRBJ1-2; abundance: few; CDR3aa: CASSQDGPRAENYGYTF; CDR3nt: TGCGCCAGCAGCCAAGACGGTCCCCGAGCGGAGAACTATGGCTACACCTTC
d_gene: .; v_gene: TRBV4-1; j_gene: TRBJ2-5; abundance: many; CDR3aa: CASSQEGAGAGTQYF; CDR3nt: TGCGCCAGCAGCCAAGAGGGGGCCGGGGCTGGGACCCAGTACTTC
d_gene: TRBD2; v_gene: TRBV20-1; j_gene: TRBJ2-5; abundance: many; CDR3aa: CSANLAGVQETQYF; CDR3nt: TGCAGTGCAAACCTAGCGGGGGTTCAAGAGACCCAGTACTTC
d_gene: .; v_gene: TRBV7-2; j_gene: TRBJ2-2; abundance: many; CDR3aa: CASSASNANTGELFF; CDR3nt: TGTGCCAGCAGCGCTAGCAACGCGAACACCGGGGAGCTGTTTTTT
d_gene: TRBD2; v_gene: TRBV11-2; j_gene: TRBJ2-3; abundance: .; CDR3aa: CASSKWTSGSPDTQYF; CDR3nt: TGTGCCAGCAGCAAATGGACTAGCGGGAGTCCAGATACGCAGTATTTT
d_gene: .; v_gene: TRBV10-3; j_gene: TRBJ1-5; abundance: many; CDR3aa: CAISETGPRGGQPQHF; CDR3nt: TGTGCCATCAGTGAGACGGGACCGAGAGGGGGTCAGCCCCAGCATTTT
d_gene: .; v_gene: TRBV20-1; j_gene: TRBJ1-3; abundance: many; CDR3aa: CSPRDGNTIYF; CDR3nt: TGCTCCCCCAGGGACGGAAACACCATATATTTT
d_gene: .; v_gene: TRBV3-1; j_gene: TRBJ1-1; abundance: few; CDR3aa: CASSQDSLIRGTEAFF; CDR3nt: TGTGCCAGCAGCCAAGATTCCCTTATTCGGGGGACTGAAGCTTTCTTT
d_gene: .; v_gene: TRBV29-1; j_gene: TRBJ2-1; abundance: many; CDR3aa: CSVVDVPEQFF; CDR3nt: TGCAGCGTTGTAGACGTCCCTGAGCAGTTCTTC
d_gene: .; v_gene: TRBV7-9; j_gene: TRBJ1-5; abundance: .; CDR3aa: CASGVSNQPQHF; CDR3nt: TGTGCCAGCGGAGTTAGCAATCAGCCCCAGCATTTT
d_gene: .; v_gene: TRBV30; j_gene: TRBJ2-7; abundance: .; CDR3aa: CAWAPPRPPYEQYF; CDR3nt: TGTGCCTGGGCTCCCCCCAGGCCTCCCTACGAGCAGTACTTC
d_gene: TRBD1; v_gene: TRBV5-1; j_gene: TRBJ1-5; abundance: many; CDR3aa: CASSVGQGGQPQHF; CDR3nt: TGCGCCAGCAGCGTCGGACAGGGGGGTCAGCCCCAGCATTTT
d_gene: TRBD1; v_gene: TRBV6-5; j_gene: TRBJ2-7; abundance: many; CDR3aa: CASSRSGQGYEQYF; CDR3nt: TGTGCCAGCAGCCGATCGGGACAGGGCTACGAGCAGTACTTC
d_gene: TRBD2; v_gene: TRBV7-6; j_gene: TRBJ2-3; abundance: many; CDR3aa: CASSTGLAGVTLPSDTQYF; CDR3nt: TGTGCCAGCAGCACGGGACTAGCGGGAGTGACATTACCATCGGATACGCAGTATTTT
d_gene: .; v_gene: TRBV7-8; j_gene: TRBJ2-3; abundance: .; CDR3aa: CASSFWTDTQYF; CDR3nt: TGTGCCAGCAGCTTTTGGACAGATACGCAGTATTTT
d_gene: TRBD2; v_gene: TRBV5-6; j_gene: TRBJ2-3; abundance: few; CDR3aa: CASSLVSVRTSGRAWTDTQYF; CDR3nt: TGTGCCAGCAGCTTGGTCTCGGTGAGGACTAGCGGGAGGGCCTGGACAGATACGCAGTATTTT
d_gene: .; v_gene: TRBV7-6; j_gene: TRBJ2-1; abundance: medium-sized; CDR3aa: CASSLGWPNEQFF; CDR3nt: TGTGCCAGCAGCTTAGGCTGGCCCAATGAGCAGTTCTTC
d_gene: TRBD1; v_gene: TRBV6-1; j_gene: TRBJ2-5; abundance: many; CDR3aa: CASSLPWGDRGRETQYF; CDR3nt: TGTGCCAGCAGTCTACCCTGGGGAGACAGGGGAAGAGAGACCCAGTACTTC
d_gene: .; v_gene: TRBV18; j_gene: TRBJ2-7; abundance: few; CDR3aa: CASSPGSYEQYF; CDR3nt: TGTGCCAGCTCACCAGGCTCCTACGAGCAGTACTTC
d_gene: .; v_gene: TRBV28; j_gene: TRBJ2-7; abundance: .; CDR3aa: CASSLCPSTQF; CDR3nt: TGTGCCAGCAGTTTATGCCCCTCGACGCAGTTC
d_gene: .; v_gene: TRBV10-3; j_gene: TRBJ2-2; abundance: many; CDR3aa: CAISEFGAGNTGELFF; CDR3nt: TGTGCCATCAGTGAGTTCGGGGCAGGGAACACCGGGGAGCTGTTTTTT
d_gene: .; v_gene: TRBV10-3; j_gene: TRBJ2-1; abundance: many; CDR3aa: CAISEYEQFF; CDR3nt: TGTGCCATCAGTGAGTATGAGCAGTTCTTC
d_gene: .; v_gene: TRBV29-1; j_gene: TRBJ2-5; abundance: many; CDR3aa: CSVEVLQETQYF; CDR3nt: TGCAGCGTTGAGGTCTTACAAGAGACCCAGTACTTC
d_gene: .; v_gene: TRBV4-1; j_gene: TRBJ1-4; abundance: .; CDR3aa: CASSQDDDSSTNEKLFF; CDR3nt: TGCGCCAGCAGCCAAGATGACGACTCTTCAACTAATGAAAAACTGTTTTTT
d_gene: .; v_gene: TRBV7-2; j_gene: TRBJ2-3; abundance: many; CDR3aa: CASSLRVDTQYF; CDR3nt: TGTGCCAGCAGCTTGCGAGTCGATACGCAGTATTTT
d_gene: TRBD1; v_gene: TRBV28; j_gene: TRBJ2-5; abundance: many; CDR3aa: CASRGQGEETQYF; CDR3nt: TGTGCCAGCAGAGGACAGGGAGAAGAGACCCAGTACTTC
d_gene: .; v_gene: TRBV11-2; j_gene: TRBJ2-1; abundance: many; CDR3aa: CASSLERYDNEQFF; CDR3nt: TGTGCCAGCAGCTTAGAACGTTACGACAATGAGCAGTTCTTC
d_gene: .; v_gene: TRBV6-6; j_gene: TRBJ1-1; abundance: many; CDR3aa: CASSYAWDTEAFF; CDR3nt: TGTGCCAGCAGTTACGCCTGGGACACTGAAGCTTTCTTT
d_gene: .; v_gene: TRBV15; j_gene: TRBJ2-1; abundance: few; CDR3aa: CATSRSTRDSLIF; CDR3nt: TGTGCCACCAGCAGATCTACCCGGGACTCTCTCATCTTC
d_gene: TRBD1; v_gene: TRBV3-1; j_gene: TRBJ2-5; abundance: many; CDR3aa: CASSLLTGPGKTQYF; CDR3nt: TGTGCCAGCAGCCTTCTGACAGGGCCGGGCAAGACCCAGTACTTC
d_gene: TRBD2; v_gene: TRBV3-1; j_gene: TRBJ2-1; abundance: few; CDR3aa: CASSQELLAGFSYNEQFF; CDR3nt: TGTGCCAGCAGCCAAGAACTACTAGCGGGTTTCTCCTACAATGAGCAGTTCTTC